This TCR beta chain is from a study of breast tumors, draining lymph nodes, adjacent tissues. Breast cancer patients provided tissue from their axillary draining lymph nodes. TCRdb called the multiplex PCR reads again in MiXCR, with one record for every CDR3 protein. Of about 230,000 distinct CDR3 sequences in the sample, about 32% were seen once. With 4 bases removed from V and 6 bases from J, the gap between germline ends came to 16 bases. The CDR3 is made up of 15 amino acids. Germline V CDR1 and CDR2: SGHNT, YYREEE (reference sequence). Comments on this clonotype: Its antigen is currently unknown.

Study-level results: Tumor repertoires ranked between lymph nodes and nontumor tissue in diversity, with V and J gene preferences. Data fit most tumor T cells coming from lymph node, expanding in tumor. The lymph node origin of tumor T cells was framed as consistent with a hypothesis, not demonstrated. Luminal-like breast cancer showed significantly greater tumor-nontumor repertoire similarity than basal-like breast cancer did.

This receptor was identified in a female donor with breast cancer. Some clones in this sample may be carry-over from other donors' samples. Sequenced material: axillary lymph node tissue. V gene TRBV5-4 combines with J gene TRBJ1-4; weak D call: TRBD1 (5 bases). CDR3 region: CASSLRRDFDEKLFF. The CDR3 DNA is TGTGCCAGCAGCCTTAGACGGGACTTTGATGAAAAACTGTTTTTT.